These 10 T cell receptor beta chains were all obtained from the same sample, sequenced in a study of long-term antiretroviral therapy in people with HIV. Investigators performed immunoSEQ version v3.0 at survey level. Assay used: immunoSEQ multiplex PCR; TCRdb lists only in-frame clones, some missing. The sample has tens of thousands of clones, roughly 83% seen once. Sequencing was performed on unsorted PBMCs, taken about 4.3 years after starting antiretroviral therapy. These receptors all come from a man aged 25 to 40 with HIV.

V and J are TRBV30 and TRBJ1-1; unclear D gene. CDR1 GTSNPN and CDR2 SVGIG come from the germline V gene (reference sequence). Deletions cut 0 bases from V and 4 bases from J, with 12 bases between. This CDR3 is built from 14 residues. The CDR3 bases are TGTGCCTGGAGTGTACTAGCGGCTAGCACTGAAGCTTTCTTT. This translates into CAWSVLAASTEAFF.

V is TRBV18 and J is TRBJ2-2, with 10 bases that match TRBD2. V was clipped by 1 base and J by 3 bases; unmatched bases: 2. CDR1 is KGHSH, CDR2 LQKENI, per germline. The CDR3 consists of 16 residues. CDR3 region: CASSPQLAGHTGELFF. Written as DNA, the CDR3 is TGTGCCAGCTCACCACAACTAGCGGGACACACCGGGGAGCTGTTTTTT.

This clone was detected a few times. The gene calls are TRBV19 and TRBJ2-2; D not certain. Trimming stripped 5 bases from V and 5 bases from J, with 12 bases between. This CDR3 is 14 amino acids long. From germline, CDR1 is LNHDA and CDR2 SQIVND (reference sequence). The CDR3 nucleotides read TGTGCCAGTAGTTTCGCCGCAATGACCGGGGAGCTGTTTTTT. It is translated as CASSFAAMTGELFF.

V and J are TRBV28 and TRBJ2-7; the D gene is possibly TRBD2 (6 bases). Germline assignment: CDR1 MDHEN and CDR2 SYDVKM. Deletions cut 7 bases from V and 3 bases from J, with 22 bases between. The CDR3 is 16 residues long. CDR3 nucleotides: TGTGCCAGCACCTACTCTCCTTCCGGGACTTTCTACGAGCAGTACTTC. Residues: CASTYSPSGTFYEQYF.

This clone was seen more than once but under ten times. The chain is built from TRBV6-6 and TRBJ2-3, with D possibly matching TRBD2 (5 bases). CDR1 MNHNY and CDR2 SVGAGI come from the germline V gene (reference sequence). V lost 11 bases and J 11 bases, leaving 23 bases between the germline ends. CDR3 length: 13 residues. CDR3 sequence: CAVTPHVGGLQYF. In DNA form, the CDR3 reads TGTGCCGTAACTCCCCATGTGGGCGGGCTGCAGTATTTT.

The chain employs TRBV15 and TRBJ1-3; tentatively, D is TRBD1 (5 bases). The CDR3 runs to 15 residues. The V and J ends lost 8 bases and 0 bases respectively, with 14 bases between them. Germline V gene lookup returns CDR1 LNHNV and CDR2 YYDKDF (reference sequence). CDR3 protein: CATARGSDSGNTIYF. The CDR3 nucleotides are TGTGCCACCGCCCGGGGGTCGGACTCTGGAAACACCATATATTTT.

The gene calls are TRBV2 and TRBJ1-2; the D is unclear. This CDR3 contains 11 residues. Trimming shortened V by 4 bases and J by 6 bases, and 6 bases separated the two germline ends. Germline V gene lookup returns CDR1 SNHLY and CDR2 FYNNEI. The CDR3, as DNA: TGTGCCAGCAGTGGGAGAAATGGCTACACCTTC. Residues: CASSGRNGYTF.

This sequence joins TRBV19 and TRBJ2-7; D gene ambiguous. Trimming shortened V by 1 base and J by 4 bases, and 14 bases separated the two germline ends. CDR3 length: 15 amino acids. Germline CDR1 and CDR2: LNHDA and SQIVND (reference sequence). Here the CDR3 reads CASSIGPDRRYEQYF. The DNA for the CDR3 is TGTGCCAGTAGTATAGGTCCAGATCGGCGGTACGAGCAGTACTTC.

V is TRBV6-1 and J is TRBJ1-2; 10 bases align to TRBD1. Looked up from germline, CDR1 is MNHNS and CDR2 is SASEGT. V was clipped by 0 bases and J by 3 bases; unmatched bases: 7. This CDR3 is built from 17 residues. The DNA of the CDR3 is TGTGCCAGCAGTGAAGCACTGGGACAGGGGAGTTACTATGGCTACACCTTC. Protein: CASSEALGQGSYYGYTF.

The CDR3 nucleotides read TGTGCCTCCTACGGGGGACTCCAAGGTGGCAATCAGCCCCAGCATTTT. It is translated as CASYGGLQGGNQPQHF. The chain links TRBV19 to TRBJ1-5; possible D gene TRBD1, 5 bases. The V gene's germline CDR1 is LNHDA and CDR2 SQIVND (reference sequence). This CDR3 comprises 16 residues. Trimming removed 11 bases from V and 2 bases from J, with 22 bases in between.